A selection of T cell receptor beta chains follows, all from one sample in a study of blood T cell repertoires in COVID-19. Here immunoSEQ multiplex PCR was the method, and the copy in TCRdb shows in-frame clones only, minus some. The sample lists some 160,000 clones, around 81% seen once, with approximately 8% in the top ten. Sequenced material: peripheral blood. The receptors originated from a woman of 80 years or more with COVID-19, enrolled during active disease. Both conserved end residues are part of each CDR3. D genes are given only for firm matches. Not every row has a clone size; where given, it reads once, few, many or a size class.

CASSLDRASPSSGYTF	TGTGCCAGCAGTTTAGACAGGGCCTCTCCTTCTAGTGGCTACACCTTC	TRBD1	TRBJ1-2	TRBV27	.
CASGRDSGLAYGELFF	TGTGCCAGCGGCCGGGATAGCGGACTAGCTTACGGGGAGCTGTTTTTT	TRBD2	TRBJ2-2	TRBV6-4	.
CASSPREQGGYTF	TGTGCCAGTAGTCCCCGGGAGCAAGGTGGCTACACCTTC	.	TRBJ1-2	TRBV19	.
CASSQGVPGQGWREKLFF	TGCGCCAGCAGCCAAGGCGTCCCGGGACAGGGCTGGCGTGAAAAACTGTTTTTT	TRBD1	TRBJ1-4	TRBV4-1	.
CASGPRLPGETQYF	TGTGCCAGCGGCCCCCGGCTCCCGGGGGAGACCCAGTACTTC	.	TRBJ2-5	TRBV27	few
CASSDGRAMNTEAFF	TGCGCCAGCAGCGACGGGAGGGCTATGAACACTGAAGCTTTCTTT	.	TRBJ1-1	TRBV5-1	.
CASSGGDSNQPQHF	TGTGCCAGCAGCGGGGGGGATAGCAATCAGCCCCAGCATTTT	.	TRBJ1-5	TRBV6-5	.
CASSPETGGSYGYTF	TGCGCCAGCAGCCCCGAAACAGGGGGCAGTTATGGCTACACCTTC	TRBD1	TRBJ1-2	TRBV5-1	.
CASSLGGAGSNTGELFF	TGCGCCAGCAGCTTGGGAGGTGCGGGTTCGAACACCGGGGAGCTGTTTTTT	.	TRBJ2-2	TRBV5-1	.
CASSVGGESIQYF	TGTGCCAGCAGCGTAGGTGGAGAAAGCATTCAGTACTTC	.	TRBJ2-4	TRBV9	once
CASSLGSGGGNTIYF	TGCGCCAGCAGCTTGGGATCCGGGGGTGGAAACACCATATATTTT	.	TRBJ1-3	TRBV5-1	.
CATSPGNGRGNEKLFF	TGTGCCACCAGCCCAGGAAATGGCAGAGGGAATGAAAAACTGTTTTTT	.	TRBJ1-4	TRBV15	.
CASAGADEAFF	TGCGCCAGCGCGGGGGCAGATGAAGCTTTCTTT	.	TRBJ1-1	TRBV5-1	.
CASSYSFGGSGNTIYF	TGTGCCAGCAGTTACTCTTTCGGGGGCTCTGGAAACACCATATATTTT	.	TRBJ1-3	TRBV6-5	.
CASSYGTGAYEQYF	TGTGCCAGCAGTTACGGGACAGGGGCCTACGAGCAGTACTTC	TRBD1	TRBJ2-7	TRBV6-5	few
CASSTPGGTHGPDTQYF	TGTGCCAGCAGCACCCCGGGGGGAACCCACGGCCCAGATACGCAGTATTTT	TRBD2	TRBJ2-3	TRBV28	.
CASSQDRIYGYTF	TGTGCCAGCTCCCAAGACAGGATCTATGGCTACACCTTC	.	TRBJ1-2	TRBV18	.
CASSPIRDSSNQPQHF	TGTGCCAGCAGCCCTATACGGGACAGCTCCAATCAGCCCCAGCATTTT	TRBD1	TRBJ1-5	TRBV11-2	.
CAWRPTVNYGYTF	TGTGCCTGGAGGCCAACAGTTAACTATGGCTACACCTTC	.	TRBJ1-2	TRBV30	few
CASSIQGAWTEAFF	TGCGCCAGCAGCATACAGGGAGCTTGGACTGAAGCTTTCTTT	.	TRBJ1-1	TRBV10-2	.
CASTPAGRGLVDSPLHF	TGTGCCAGCACCCCAGCGGGCAGGGGGCTCGTGGATTCACCCCTCCACTTT	TRBD1	TRBJ1-6	TRBV28	.
CASSYGLPRGGAGELFF	TGTGCCAGCAGCTACGGGCTCCCTAGGGGGGGAGCCGGGGAGCTGTTTTTT	.	TRBJ2-2	TRBV5-4	.
CASSLGEGYGYTF	TGTGCCAGCAGTTTAGGGGAGGGGTATGGCTACACCTTC	.	TRBJ1-2	TRBV28	many
CASSFSGTGLSTDTQYF	TGTGCCAGCAGCTTTTCCGGGACAGGGCTGAGCACAGATACGCAGTATTTT	TRBD1	TRBJ2-3	TRBV11-3	.
CASSIVGRAETQYF	TGTGCCAGTAGTATCGTCGGGAGGGCAGAGACCCAGTACTTC	TRBD2	TRBJ2-5	TRBV19	.
CASSPGTGDFNSPLHF	TGTGCCAGCAGCCCTGGGACAGGGGATTTTAATTCACCCCTCCACTTT	TRBD1	TRBJ1-6	TRBV3-1/TRBV3-2	.
CASSPVAGGIYEQYF	TGTGCCAGCAGCCCCGTAGCGGGAGGGATCTACGAGCAGTACTTC	TRBD2	TRBJ2-7	TRBV5-4	once
CASSGYAGQGSQPQHF	TGTGCCAGTAGTGGTTACGCCGGGCAGGGAAGTCAGCCCCAGCATTTT	.	TRBJ1-5	TRBV19	.
CASSWANTEAFF	TGTGCCAGCAGTTGGGCGAACACTGAAGCTTTCTTT	.	TRBJ1-1	TRBV12-3/TRBV12-4	.
CASSRRDTVYYGYTF	TGTGCCAGTAGCCGACGGGATACTGTCTACTATGGCTACACCTTC	.	TRBJ1-2	TRBV19	.
CASSYGTDYEQYF	TGTGCCAGCAGCTATGGGACAGACTACGAGCAGTACTTC	TRBD1	TRBJ2-7	TRBV5-6	.
CASRQGLSYGYTF	TGTGCCAGCAGGCAGGGACTATCCTATGGCTACACCTTC	.	TRBJ1-2	TRBV2	.
CSVGGATQNTEAFF	TGCAGCGTTGGGGGCGCGACGCAGAACACTGAAGCTTTCTTT	.	TRBJ1-1	TRBV29-1	.
CASSPGLARGGEQYF	TGTGCCAGCAGCCCGGGACTAGCGAGAGGAGGGGAGCAGTACTTC	TRBD2	TRBJ2-7	TRBV7-2	.
CASSTGLAGMLFF	TGCGCCAGCAGCACCGGACTAGCGGGGATGCTGTTTTTT	TRBD2	TRBJ2-2	TRBV5-1	.
CASSDPGRGGYEQYF	TGTGCCAGCAGTGACCCCGGCAGGGGCGGGTACGAGCAGTACTTC	.	TRBJ2-7	TRBV6-1	.
CASSTFFPGQGSSSGNTIYF	TGTGCCAGTAGTACCTTCTTCCCGGGACAGGGGTCGAGCTCTGGAAACACCATATATTTT	TRBD1	TRBJ1-3	TRBV19	few
CASTPRGLAAGGELFF	TGTGCCAGCACCCCCCGGGGCCTAGCGGCGGGCGGGGAGCTGTTTTTT	TRBD2	TRBJ2-2	TRBV7-6	.
CASSGQRMNTEAFF	TGTGCCAGCTCAGGACAGCGTATGAATACTGAAGCTTTCTTT	.	TRBJ1-1	TRBV18	.
CASSHRQGVQETQYF	TGTGCCAGCAGCCACCGACAAGGGGTCCAAGAGACCCAGTACTTC	.	TRBJ2-5	TRBV7-9	.
CASSRNGANYGYTF	TGTGCCAGCAGCCGTAACGGGGCTAACTATGGCTACACCTTC	.	TRBJ1-2	TRBV3-1/TRBV3-2	few
CSVAVSGTSNTQYF	TGCAGCGTTGCCGTTAGCGGGACTTCAAATACGCAGTATTTT	TRBD2	TRBJ2-3	TRBV29-1	once
CASSLPGLAANEQFF	TGTGCCAGCAGCTTGCCTGGACTAGCGGCGAATGAGCAGTTCTTC	TRBD2	TRBJ2-1	TRBV5-4	few
CASSKQMNGELFF	TGTGCCAGCAGCAAACAGATGAACGGGGAGCTGTTTTTT	.	TRBJ2-2	TRBV7-8	once
CASSTPTGTTEAFF	TGTGCCAGCAGCACACCGACAGGGACCACTGAAGCTTTCTTT	.	TRBJ1-1	TRBV21-1	few
CASSLAGPRVDTQYF	TGTGCCAGCAGCTTGGCGGGCCCGAGGGTTGATACGCAGTATTTT	.	TRBJ2-3	TRBV7-2	few
CSVDRPGHTINQPQHF	TGCAGCGTTGACCGACCGGGACATACAATCAATCAGCCCCAGCATTTT	.	TRBJ1-5	TRBV29-1	.
CASRRTGFRTDTQYF	TGTGCCAGCAGAAGAACAGGGTTCCGCACAGATACGCAGTATTTT	.	TRBJ2-3	TRBV6-5	once
CASSEGDAGLRGYTF	TGCGCCAGCAGCGAAGGGGACGCCGGACTACGGGGCTACACCTTC	.	TRBJ1-2	TRBV5-1	.
CASSLESGRYGYTF	TGCGCCAGCAGCTTGGAGTCAGGTCGGTATGGCTACACCTTC	.	TRBJ1-2	TRBV5-1	.